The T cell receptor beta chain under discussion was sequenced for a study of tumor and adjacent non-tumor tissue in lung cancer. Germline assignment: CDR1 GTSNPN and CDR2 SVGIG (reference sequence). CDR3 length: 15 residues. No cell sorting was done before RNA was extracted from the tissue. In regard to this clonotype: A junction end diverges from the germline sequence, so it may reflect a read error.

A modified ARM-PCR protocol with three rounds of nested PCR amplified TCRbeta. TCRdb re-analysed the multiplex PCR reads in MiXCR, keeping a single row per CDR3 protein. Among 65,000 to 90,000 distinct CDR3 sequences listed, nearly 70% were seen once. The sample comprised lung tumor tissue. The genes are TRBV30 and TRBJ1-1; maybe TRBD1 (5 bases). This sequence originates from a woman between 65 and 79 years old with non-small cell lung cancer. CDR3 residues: CAWCVRVVRATEAFF. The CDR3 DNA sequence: TGTGCCTGGTGTGTCAGGGTAGTGAGAGCCACTGAAGCTTTCTTT.